These 4 T cell receptor beta chains came from one sample sequenced in a study of TIL therapy for anti-PD-1-resistant metastatic lung cancer listed by TCRdb under 2021. In the paper's terms, the time point label means: pre-treatment sample, taken before nivolumab and TIL therapy. Baseline tumor samples were excised metastases, mostly pleural nodules or supraclavicular lymph nodes, from the same resection used to grow TIL. TCR beta CDR3 regions were amplified from genomic DNA by bias-controlled multiplex PCR with the immunoSEQ v3 hsTCRB kit. TCRdb stores this immuneACCESS table with in-frame sequences only. Part of the clones is absent; in the studies checked, under half of the shortfall reflects unresolved V genes, and no reason is known for the rest. The sample yields about 50,000 clones; 71% were counted once. 4.5% to 7% of the sample is held by the ten biggest clonotypes. The source was tumor tissue, collected at baseline. Every receptor here comes from a person aged 25-85 years with non-small cell lung cancer.

This rearrangement joins TRBV4-3 to TRBJ2-1; the D gene is possibly TRBD1 (6 bases). This CDR3 is built from 15 residues. Germline V CDR1 and CDR2: LGHNA, YSLEER. Trimming pared 4 bases from V and 1 base from J, leaving 11 bases between. In DNA form, the CDR3 reads TGCGCCAGCAGCCCCAGTGGACAGTCCTACAATGAGCAGTTCTTC. This translates into CASSPSGQSYNEQFF.

The V call is TRBV5-4, the J call TRBJ2-5, with D uncertain. The CDR3 has 12 residues. Trimming took off 4 bases at V and 5 bases at J, with 9 bases between the two ends. Germline V CDR1 and CDR2: SGHNT, YYREEE (reference sequence). The CDR3 DNA reads TGTGCCAGCAGCCAGCCTCGGGAGACCCAGTACTTC. Its protein is CASSQPRETQYF.

This chain connects TRBV10-3 to TRBJ2-1; 9 bases fit TRBD1. This CDR3 spans 12 amino acids. In germline, CDR1 is ENHRY, CDR2 SYGVKD. The V segment lost 8 bases and the J segment 5 bases; nucleotides outside the gene matches: 1. CDR3 residues: CAIDRGNNEQFF. Written as DNA, the CDR3 is TGTGCCATCGACAGGGGGAACAATGAGCAGTTCTTC.

The rearrangement uses TRBV7-8 and TRBJ1-5, with TRBD1 matching 7 bases. This CDR3 is built from 19 residues. Germline values: CDR1 SGHVS, CDR2 FQNEAQ. V lost 2 bases, J lost 0 bases, and 13 bases stayed unmatched. The CDR3 nucleotides are TGTGCCAGCAGCTTAAGACAGGGTCTTAGGGAATATAGCAATCAGCCCCAGCATTTT. Its translation: CASSLRQGLREYSNQPQHF. Full variable domain (outside the CDR3, taken from reference TRBV7-8 and TRBJ1-5): GAGVSQSPRYKVAKRGQDVALRCDPISGHVSLFWYQQALGQGPEFLTYFQNEAQLDKSGLPSDRFFAERPEGSVSTLKIQRTQQEDSAVYLCASSLRQGLREYSNQPQHFGDGTRLSIL.